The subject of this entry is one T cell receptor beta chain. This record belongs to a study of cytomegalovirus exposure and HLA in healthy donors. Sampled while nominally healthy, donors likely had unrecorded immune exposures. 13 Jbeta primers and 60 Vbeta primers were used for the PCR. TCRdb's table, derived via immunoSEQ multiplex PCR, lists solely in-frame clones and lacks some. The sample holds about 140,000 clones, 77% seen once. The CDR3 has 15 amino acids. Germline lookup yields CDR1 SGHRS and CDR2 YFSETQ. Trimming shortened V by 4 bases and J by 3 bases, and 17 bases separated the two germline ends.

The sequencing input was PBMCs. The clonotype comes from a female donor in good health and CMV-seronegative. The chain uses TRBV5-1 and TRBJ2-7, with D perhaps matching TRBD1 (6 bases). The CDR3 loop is CASSPGQYEGYEQYF. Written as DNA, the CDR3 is TGCGCCAGCAGCCCAGGACAGTACGAGGGCTACGAGCAGTACTTC. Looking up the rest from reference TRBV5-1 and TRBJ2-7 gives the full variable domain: KAGVTQTPRYLIKTRGQQVTLSCSPISGHRSVSWYQQTPGQGLQFLFEYFSETQRNKGNFPGRFSGRQFSNSRSEMNVSTLELGDSALYLCASSPGQYEGYEQYFGPGTRLTVT.